This TCR beta chain was identified in a study of T cell repertoires in cytomegalovirus infection (dated by TCRdb to between 2018 and 2021). A note on the overall study: Because public TCR beta signatures pointed to carriage of CMV infection together with the matching HLA type, the HLA type of each donor mattered for the analysis. Study-wide conclusions, independent of this receptor: The ex vivo response was dominated by HLA-C-restricted CMV-specific TCR beta clonotypes, which also provided the single most frequent clonotype in two of eight donors. Cumulative frequency of public TCR beta family members discriminated carriers of CMV infection plus the relevant HLA type in this cohort and an independent approximately 370-donor cohort.

Many counts were recorded for this clonotype. Its antigen is unknown. No clone much larger than this one lies a single base away; base qualities are absent. Per the germline V gene, SGHTA is the CDR1 and FQGNSA is the CDR2. From the cysteine up to the phenylalanine, the CDR3 has a length of 14 residues. Of the read, only the CDR3 DNA is kept; its 42 bases are in frame from base 1. V is pared back by 5 bases and J by 0 bases, with 9 bases lying between the germline termini. Sequencing was carried out with an Illumina HiSeq 1500. The public sequencing data were trimmed at Q25 with fastp and processed into clonotypes with MiXCR by TCRdb, which kept only in-frame beta chains. Entries that share a CDR3 protein sequence are merged under the most common genes and DNA. This sample holds about 360,000 distinct CDR3 sequences; roughly 18% were observed only once. The ten largest clones take up 8.5% to 10% of the sample.

The origin of this receptor is a human donor in good health (CMV status not recorded). Some clones in this sample may be carry-over from other donors' samples. The chain links TRBV7-2 with TRBJ2-3; too little of a D gene remains to name it. Sequences were obtained from PBMCs. The CDR3 reads CASSQSSSTDTQYF. The nucleotide sequence reads as follows: TGTGCCAGCAGCCAAAGTTCTAGCACAGATACGCAGTATTTT.